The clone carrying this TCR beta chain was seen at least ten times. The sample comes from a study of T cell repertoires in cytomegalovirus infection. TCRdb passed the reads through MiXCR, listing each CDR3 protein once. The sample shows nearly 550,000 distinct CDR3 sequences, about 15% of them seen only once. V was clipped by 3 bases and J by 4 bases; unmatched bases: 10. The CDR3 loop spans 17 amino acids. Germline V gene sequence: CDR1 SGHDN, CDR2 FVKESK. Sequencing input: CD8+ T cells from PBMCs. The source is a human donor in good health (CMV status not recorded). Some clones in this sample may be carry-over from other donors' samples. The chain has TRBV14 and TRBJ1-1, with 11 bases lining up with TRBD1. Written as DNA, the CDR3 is TGTGCCAGCAGCCACTTGGACAGGGGGCGGGCGAGCACTGAAGCTTTCTTT. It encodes CASSHLDRGRASTEAFF.